This TCR beta chain emerged from a study of vaccination effects on CD4 cells after COVID-19 (dated by TCRdb to between 2021 and 2023). About the study as a whole: In the ViraFEST assay, PBMC were stimulated with viral peptide pools, and TCR sequencing was then used to find antigen-specific CD4+ T cell clonotypes based on their expansion. Across the study, the median time from the second dose to post-vaccine sampling was 72 days (range 14 to 241). Some 1.9 million PBMC per well were cultured with approximately 10 ug/ml peptides in IMDM containing roughly 5% human AB serum, approximately 10 IU/ml IL-2 and gentamicin. SARS-CoV-2 spike-specific CD4+ TCR repertoires were compared before and after mRNA vaccination in COVID-19 convalescent patients and in infection-naive vaccine recipients. A total of over nine COVID-19 convalescent patients and a handful of SARS-CoV-2-naive healthy vaccine recipients were included in the full study. The Oncomine TCR Beta short-read assay on an Illumina iSeq 100 was used to sequence cultures from other donors in the study.

On this clone itself: Its cognate antigen has yet to be identified. No much larger clone exists at a distance of one base, and base qualities are not known.

Library preparation was by the immunoSEQ multiplex PCR assay. DNA from the cultured and isolated CD4+ T cells underwent TCR beta CDR3 sequencing. The study's own analysis went as follows. Non-productive TCR sequences were removed, reads were trimmed to the CDR3 region, and CDR3s of at least 7 amino acids were retained. The MANAFEST web app was used to pick out antigen-specific clonotypes by comparing their expansion in peptide wells with that in reference cultures. To count as positive, a clone had to show expansion at FDR<0.05 compared with the reference and with all other wells, an odds ratio above 5, and a frequency above 0.1% in two replicate wells. A clonotype was called cross-reactive if it was significantly expanded both in SARS-CoV-2 spike wells and in at least one common cold coronavirus spike condition. Using the stringdist R package, CDR3 similarity was measured by Levenshtein distance, and unrooted trees were constructed with ape in R 3.6.1. TCRdb took over this immuneACCESS table, retaining in-frame rearrangements with V and J assigned. Such tables are incomplete; in checked studies, under half of the missing clones stem from an unresolved V gene, and the remainder is unexplained. V, J and clone size derive from that table, while D and trimming were established from the DNA sequence. For this sample the table gives about 45,000 clones, of which 72% were detected only once. The ten largest clones take up less than 10% of the sample.

After more than nine days of culture, CD4+ T cells were isolated with the EasySep CD4+ T cell isolation kit. Each participant received two doses of an mRNA SARS-CoV-2 vaccine, either BNT162b2 or mRNA-1273. Negative nucleocapsid antibody results before and after vaccination confirmed that the healthy vaccine recipients had no prior SARS-CoV-2 infection. Half of the culture medium was replaced with fresh IL-2-containing medium on days 3 and 7. Unless otherwise noted, each peptide stimulation condition was cultured in triplicate wells. Using Ficoll-Paque Plus gradient centrifugation, PBMC were separated from whole blood and then either used fresh or cryopreserved at -140C. The QIAamp micro DNA kit was used to extract genomic DNA from the cultured CD4+ T cells. CDR3 length: 15 amino acids, cysteine to phenylalanine. The sequence is cut down to CDR3 DNA, 45 bases in frame from base 1. Via the germline V gene, CDR1 is MNHEY and CDR2 SVGAGI. Germline trimming: 6 bases from V, 0 bases from J; junction bases outside gene matches: 5.

What the work shows at the level of the full study, not this receptor alone: The study was limited by a small number of convalescent patients and lacked early post-infection timepoints. In healthy vaccine recipients, vaccine-induced clones were almost all SARS-CoV-2 mono-reactive, with only 1 of 255 cross-reactive with common cold coronaviruses. Marked clonal contraction was observed in both infection-induced and vaccine-induced clones at late post-vaccination timepoints, consistent with waning T cell responses.

The chain employs TRBV6-5 and TRBJ1-3; the central 7 bases match TRBD1. The input for sequencing was CD4+ T cells from PBMCs cultured without peptide, taken after COVID-19 vaccination. The TCR comes from a human donor who received a COVID-19 vaccine. CDR3 region: CASRAGTASGNTIYF. The DNA reads TGTGCCAGCAGAGCCGGGACAGCCTCTGGAAACACCATATATTTT.